Listed here are 20 T cell receptor beta chains from one sample, sequenced in a study of T-cell reconstitution after alpha-beta-depleted transplantation in children. Molecular barcoding with unique molecular identifiers was used for the TCRbeta library. TCRdb itself ran the PCR reads through MiXCR, one entry per CDR3 protein. The sample consists of fewer than 700,000 distinct CDR3 sequences, under 30% of them appearing once. The material sequenced was PBMCs, mostly from graft donor cells, taken 360 days after TCRalphabeta/CD19-depleted stem cell transplant. All receptors come from a boy under three years old who had a stem cell transplant for acute myeloid leukemia, so the T cells may come from the graft donor.

J is TRBJ2-7 and V is TRBV3-1; D is unclear. V was clipped by 0 bases and J by 5 bases, with 14 bases between them. The CDR3 totals 15 residues. Germline CDR1 is LGHDT and CDR2 is YNNKEL (reference sequence). CDR3 sequence (DNA): TGTGCCAGCAGCCAAGAGGGTAAGGGAAGCCACGAGCAGTACTTC. Encoded protein: CASSQEGKGSHEQYF.

In this sample, this clonotype turned up many times. The chain has TRBV4-1 and TRBJ2-1; D tentatively fits TRBD1 or TRBD2 (5 bases each). Trimming took 4 bases from V and 0 from J, leaving 10 bases between them. Germline CDR1 reads MGHRA; CDR2 reads YSYEKL. The CDR3 is 15 residues long. CDR3 DNA: TGCGCCAGCAGCCGGGACCACAGCTCCTACAATGAGCAGTTCTTC. It encodes CASSRDHSSYNEQFF.

The V call is TRBV20-1, the J call TRBJ1-1; D not certain. The CDR3 runs 12 residues. V lost 4 bases, J lost 0 bases, and 6 bases lay in between. Germline CDR1 is DFQATT and CDR2 is SNEGSKA (reference sequence). CDR3 region: CSATTMNTEAFF. Here the CDR3 DNA reads TGCAGTGCTACAACAATGAACACTGAAGCTTTCTTT.

The V gene is TRBV7-3, the J gene TRBJ2-1, with TRBD1 identical over 9 bases. V was clipped by 4 bases and J by 5 bases; unmatched bases: 6. CDR3 length: 15 residues. CDR1 and CDR2 (germline): SGHTA, FQGTGA. CDR3 sequence reads: CASSYGTGRHNEQFF. CDR3 sequence (DNA): TGTGCCAGCAGCTACGGGACAGGGAGGCACAATGAGCAGTTCTTC.

The chain couples TRBV12-3 or TRBV12-4 to TRBJ2-7; TRBD2 matches at 10 bases. The CDR3 is made up of 15 amino acids. Trimming removed 5 bases from V and 2 bases from J; junction bases left unmatched: 6. The CDR3 sequence is CASSRPSGGAYEQYF. In DNA, the CDR3 is TGTGCCAGCAGTCGCCCCAGCGGGGGGGCCTACGAGCAGTACTTC.

This clonotype has only one observation. One end of the junction varies from germline; a read error may be responsible. This chain uses TRBV20-1 with TRBJ2-7, with D perhaps being TRBD1 or TRBD2 (5 bases each). The CDR3 runs 15 residues. Per the germline V gene, CDR1 is DFQATT and CDR2 is SNEGSKA (reference sequence). The CDR3 DNA reads as TGCTGTGCTAATTCCCGGGACGGAGAATCCTACGAGCAGTACTTC. Translating gives CCANSRDGESYEQYF.

This clonotype has a handful of counts. V gene TRBV27 combines with J gene TRBJ2-2, with 11 bases identical to TRBD2. V was clipped by 4 bases and J by 5 bases; unmatched bases: 9. CDR1 and CDR2 from the germline V gene are MNHEY and SMNVEV (reference sequence). CDR3 size: 17 residues. CDR3 DNA sequence: TGTGCCAGCAGTTCTCCCGGACTAGCGGGCCTAACCGGGGAGCTGTTTTTT. Residues: CASSSPGLAGLTGELFF.

The chain joins TRBV6-5 to TRBJ2-3, with 8 bases fitting TRBD1. V gave up 0 bases and J gave up 4 bases; unmatched junction bases: 9. Germline V gene sequence: CDR1 MNHEY, CDR2 SVGAGI. The CDR3 consists of 17 residues. In DNA form, the CDR3 reads TGTGCCAGCAGTTACTCGAGCCAGGGGGCAGGATCAGATACGCAGTATTTT. Translation: CASSYSSQGAGSDTQYF.

V usage is TRBV7-3 and J usage is TRBJ2-3; 8 bases are a match to TRBD1. The CDR3 has 16 residues. With V trimmed by 0 bases and J by 3 bases, 5 bases remained unmatched. Germline CDR1 SGHTA, CDR2 FQGTGA. The CDR3 is CASSLTPGGGTDTQYF. In DNA, the CDR3 is TGTGCCAGCAGCTTAACCCCAGGGGGCGGAACAGATACGCAGTATTTT.

J is TRBJ2-7 and V is TRBV5-5; D is possibly TRBD1 or TRBD2 (5 bases each). V lost 0 bases and J 4 bases, leaving 11 bases between the germline ends. This CDR3 spans 14 amino acids. The germline gives CDR1 SGHKS, CDR2 YYEKEE (reference sequence). This CDR3 reads CASSLVRGGYEQYV. In nucleotides, the CDR3 is TGTGCCAGCAGCTTGGTTCGGGGCGGGTACGAGCAGTACGTC.

Comment on this clonotype: Compared with germline, one end of the junction differs, possibly owing to a read error. The V and J genes are TRBV20-1 and TRBJ2-1, with TRBD2 matching 12 bases. The CDR3 is 17 amino acids. Germline CDR1 and CDR2: DFQATT and SNEGSKA (reference sequence). This CDR3 reads CCARARLAGVPYNEQFF. CDR3 nucleotide sequence: TGCTGTGCTAGAGCGAGACTAGCGGGGGTACCTTACAATGAGCAGTTCTTC.

The chain recombines TRBV11-3 with TRBJ2-2; 9 nucleotides agree with TRBD1. With 1 base clipped from V and 0 bases from J, the junction kept 6 bases outside the gene matches. CDR1 and CDR2 (germline): SGHNT, YENEEA. The CDR3 consists of 18 residues. CDR3 in amino acids: CASSLVGTGFANTGELFF. The DNA for the CDR3 is TGTGCCAGCAGCTTAGTCGGGACAGGGTTCGCGAACACCGGGGAGCTGTTTTTT.

This clonotype has a count of ten or more. The chain combines TRBV20-1 with TRBJ2-1; weak D call: TRBD1 (6 bases). The CDR3 contains 12 residues. V lost 5 bases to trimming and J lost 12 bases, with 17 bases between them. In germline, CDR1 is DFQATT, CDR2 SNEGSKA (reference sequence). CDR3 nucleotides: TGCAGTGCTCGAGGCCCAGGGGATAGGCAGTTCTTC. This sequence encodes CSARGPGDRQFF.

The genes are TRBV20-1 and TRBJ1-5, with 9 positions matching TRBD1. Losses at the gene ends were 6 bases for V and 1 base for J; bases not matched to a gene: 10. The germline V gene encodes CDR1 DFQATT and CDR2 SNEGSKA (reference sequence). This CDR3 is built from 16 residues. CDR3: CSAWTGARGSNQPQHF. CDR3 in DNA: TGCAGTGCATGGACAGGGGCTCGGGGGAGCAATCAGCCCCAGCATTTT.

The chain has TRBV12-3 or TRBV12-4 and TRBJ2-3; D is unresolved. This CDR3 has 14 amino acids. Trimming removed 3 bases from V and 2 bases from J, with 9 bases in between. CDR3 sequence: CASSFRVDTDTQYF. The CDR3 nucleotides are TGTGCCAGCAGTTTTCGGGTGGACACAGATACGCAGTATTTT.

This clonotype was detected ten times or more. The V and J genes are TRBV6-5 and TRBJ1-5, with D unclear. CDR3 length equals 15 residues. Trimming removed 6 bases at V and 4 bases at J, with 16 bases between. Per germline, CDR1 MNHEY and CDR2 SVGAGI. CDR3 sequence: CASSPTRRPNQPQHF. DNA for the CDR3: TGTGCCAGCAGCCCTACTCGACGGCCTAATCAGCCCCAGCATTTT.

There are many counts of this clonotype. V usage is TRBV6-6 and J usage is TRBJ2-7; D is ambiguous. CDR3 length: 12 amino acids. In germline, CDR1 is MNHNY, CDR2 SVGAGI (reference sequence). The germline V and J ends were trimmed by 8 bases and 4 bases, with 12 bases remaining between them. CDR3 nucleotides: TGTGCCAGCGCGTCCGGACCGTACGAGCAGTACGTC. It yields the protein CASASGPYEQYV.

This clonotype was seen ten or more times. The rearrangement uses TRBV12-3 or TRBV12-4 and TRBJ2-7; D unresolved. The CDR3 spans 12 residues. V was shortened by 7 bases and J by 3 bases, with 10 bases between the two germline ends. In DNA form, the CDR3 reads TGTGCCAGCACCAGGACCGTCTACGAGCAGTACTTC. Protein sequence: CASTRTVYEQYF.

This clonotype showed up just a few times. The rearrangement uses TRBV12-3 or TRBV12-4 and TRBJ1-6; D is unclear. The CDR3 has 13 amino acids. V lost 2 bases, J lost 10 bases, and 9 bases lay in between. The CDR3: CASSLPPGSPLHF. The DNA for the CDR3 is TGTGCCAGCAGTTTACCACCGGGCTCACCCCTCCACTTT.

This chain connects TRBV15 to TRBJ1-1; D is ambiguous. Germline-derived CDR1 and CDR2 are LNHNV and YYDKDF (reference sequence). V lost 3 bases, J lost 1 base, and 9 bases lay in between. The CDR3 has 14 amino acids. In nucleotides, the CDR3 is TGTGCCACCAGCAGCGACGGCGGGAACACTGAAGCTTTCTTT. The encoded protein is CATSSDGGNTEAFF.